The 10 T cell receptor beta chains below come from one sample, sequenced in a study of STAT5B mutations in CD4+ large granular lymphocyte leukemia. TCRdb's table, derived via immunoSEQ multiplex PCR, lists solely in-frame clones and lacks some. The data hold 35,000 or so clones, with roughly 85% observed a single time. Material: CD4+ T cells from blood buffy coats. All receptors derive from a human donor in good health.

This rearrangement joins TRBV2 to TRBJ1-5; maybe TRBD1 (6 bases). Trimming cost V 4 bases and J 2 bases, with 12 bases left between them. This CDR3 is 15 amino acids long. Per germline, CDR1 SNHLY and CDR2 FYNNEI. The CDR3: CASSASNRGNQPQHF. DNA of the CDR3: TGTGCCAGCAGTGCGAGTAACAGGGGCAATCAGCCCCAGCATTTT. Full variable domain (rest looked up from reference TRBV2 and TRBJ1-5): EPEVTQTPSHQVTQMGQEVILRCVPISNHLYFYWYRQILGQKVEFLVSFYNNEISEKSEIFDDQFSVERPDGSNFTLKIRSTKLEDSAMYFCASSASNRGNQPQHFGDGTRLSIL.

In this sample, this clone turned up once. The rearrangement uses TRBV7-2 and TRBJ2-1; 10 bases map to TRBD2. The CDR3 length is 16 residues. CDR1 is SGHTA and CDR2 is FQGNSA in the germline V gene. V lost 0 bases and J lost 7; bases outside the gene matches: 6. The CDR3, as DNA: TGTGCCAGCAGCTTAGCAGCTAGCGGGAGAATAAATGAGCAGTTCTTC. Its protein product is CASSLAASGRINEQFF.

The chain recombines TRBV5-1 with TRBJ2-7; D might be TRBD2 (6 bases). V lost 0 bases, J lost 1 base, and 14 bases lay in between. The CDR3 has 16 residues. The germline V gene has CDR1 SGHRS and CDR2 YFSETQ. CDR3 sequence (DNA): TGCGCCAGCAGCTTGGATCCGGGACTTCGTTCCTACGAGCAGTACTTC. Protein sequence: CASSLDPGLRSYEQYF.

The chain has TRBV2 and TRBJ2-5; no firm D call. Germline CDR1 reads SNHLY; CDR2 reads FYNNEI. V was cut by 4 bases and J by 5 bases, with 14 bases left in between. This CDR3 has 14 residues. The DNA for the CDR3 is TGTGCCAGCAGTGCCCGGACCGTGCGGGAGACCCAGTACTTC. Its protein is CASSARTVRETQYF.

The J gene is TRBJ2-5, the V gene TRBV6-5; a weak D match, TRBD2 (5 bases). This CDR3 has 14 residues. V was pared by 5 bases and J by 2 bases, with 12 bases between. Germline CDR1 reads MNHEY; CDR2 reads SVGAGI. Here the CDR3 DNA reads TGTGCCAGCAGTCCAGGACTGCATCAAGAGACCCAGTACTTC. It translates to CASSPGLHQETQYF.

CDR3 sequence: CASSLPGQGVNTEAFF. CDR3 in DNA: TGTGCCAGCAGCTTGCCTGGACAGGGAGTTAACACTGAAGCTTTCTTT. The chain uses TRBV5-4 and TRBJ1-1; 8 nucleotides align to TRBD1. This CDR3 spans 16 amino acids. V shed 1 base, J shed 2 bases, and the junction held 7 bases outside the gene matches. CDR1 and CDR2 (germline): SGHNT, YYREEE (reference sequence).

CDR3 sequence reads: CASSPNANYGYTF. CDR3 nucleotide sequence: TGCGCCAGCAGCCCGAACGCCAACTATGGCTACACCTTC. The rearrangement joins TRBV4-1 to TRBJ1-2, with D unresolved. Germline V gene data show CDR1 as MGHRA and CDR2 as YSYEKL. The CDR3 totals 13 residues. Deletions cut 4 bases from V and 2 bases from J, with 8 bases between.

The V gene is TRBV28, the J gene TRBJ1-5; D call uncertain. V dropped 6 bases and J dropped 1 base, with 4 bases sitting between them. Germline CDR1 reads MDHEN; CDR2 reads SYDVKM. This CDR3 region has 12 residues. This CDR3 reads CASRESNQPQHF. As DNA, the CDR3 is TGTGCCAGCAGGGAGAGCAATCAGCCCCAGCATTTT.

The J gene is TRBJ2-1, the V gene TRBV5-4, with 7 bases lining up with TRBD1. The CDR3 spans 14 residues. Per germline, CDR1 SGHNT and CDR2 YYREEE (reference sequence). Trimming cost V 2 bases and J 7 bases; bases outside gene matches: 6. CDR3 sequence: CASSLQGSKNEQFF. The CDR3 nucleotides are TGTGCCAGCAGCTTACAGGGGAGTAAGAATGAGCAGTTCTTC. Based on the CDR3 plus reference TRBV5-4 and TRBJ2-1, the full variable domain is ETGVTQSPTHLIKTRGQQVTLRCSSQSGHNTVSWYQQALGQGPQFIFQYYREEENGRGNFPPRFSGLQFPNYSSELNVNALELDDSALYLCASSLQGSKNEQFFGPGTRLTVL.

This rearrangement joins TRBV28 to TRBJ2-1; no clear D gene. The CDR3 totals 11 residues. V dropped 7 bases and J dropped 7 bases, with 8 bases sitting between them. In germline, CDR1 is MDHEN, CDR2 SYDVKM. CDR3 bases: TGTGCCAGCACCAGCCGGAATGAGCAGTTCTTC. Protein sequence: CASTSRNEQFF.